The 10 T cell receptor beta chains below come from one sample, sequenced in a study of vaccination effects on CD4 cells after COVID-19. At the end of about 9 days of culture, CD4+ T cells were isolated. Antigen specificity for these receptors is unknown. Sequencing used immunoSEQ multiplex PCR; TCRdb keeps in-frame clones, though not all of them. The table shows about 76,000 clones, with approximately 77% occurring only once. Sequenced here: CD4+ T cells from PBMCs cultured without peptide, sampled before COVID-19 vaccination. These receptors originate from a human donor who received a COVID-19 vaccine.

This clone occurred once. CDR3 in DNA: TGCGCCAGCAGCTTGGAAGGACAGGGGATGGCCGGGGAGCTGTTTTTT. Translated: CASSLEGQGMAGELFF. The V and J genes are TRBV5-1 and TRBJ2-2; 9 bases agree with TRBD1. Unmatched junction bases numbered 6, after V lost 0 bases and J lost 6 bases. CDR1 is SGHRS, CDR2 YFSETQ, per germline. The CDR3 has 16 residues.

CDR3 sequence: CASSFTLAGGPRETQYF. In nucleotides, the CDR3 is TGTGCCAGCAGCTTCACACTAGCGGGGGGGCCTCGAGAGACCCAGTACTTC. The chain is built from TRBV7-2 and TRBJ2-5; TRBD2 matches at 13 bases. The CDR3 covers 17 residues. The germline V gene encodes CDR1 SGHTA and CDR2 FQGNSA. Losses at the gene ends were 3 bases for V and 4 bases for J; bases not matched to a gene: 8.

This chain joins TRBV5-1 and TRBJ2-2, with D uncertain. This CDR3 region has 17 residues. Between the trimmed V and J ends, which lost 4 bases and 1 base, there was a span of 17 bases. The V gene's germline CDR1 is SGHRS and CDR2 YFSETQ. Here the CDR3 DNA reads TGCGCCAGCAGCGCGATCACCGGGCCCAGGAACACCGGGGAGCTGTTTTTT. Translating it yields CASSAITGPRNTGELFF.

A note on this clone: Other DNA sequences in the same sample also yield this CDR3. The V call is TRBV15, the J call TRBJ2-5; tentatively, D is TRBD2 (5 bases). This CDR3 region has 14 residues. V was clipped by 1 base and J by 8 bases, with 14 bases between them. Per the germline V gene, CDR1 is LNHNV and CDR2 is YYDKDF (reference sequence). CDR3 region: CATSRAPLGETQYF. DNA for the CDR3: TGTGCCACCAGCAGAGCGCCACTCGGGGAAACCCAGTACTTC.

This clone was observed once. V gene TRBV7-2 combines with J gene TRBJ1-2, with D uncertain. The CDR3 is 12 residues long. The ends were cut back, 3 bases at V and 4 bases at J, with 6 bases in the middle. The germline CDR1 and CDR2 sequences are SGHTA and FQGNSA. The CDR3 reads CASSFSSYGYTF. In DNA, the CDR3 is TGTGCCAGCAGCTTTAGCAGCTATGGCTACACCTTC.

The chain uses TRBV5-1 and TRBJ2-5, with 8 bases aligning to TRBD1. Germline V lookup: CDR1 SGHRS, CDR2 YFSETQ. The length of the CDR3 is 15 residues. Unmatched junction bases numbered 8, after V lost 0 bases and J lost 7 bases. The CDR3 loop is CASSLGPGGAGTQYF. The CDR3 coding sequence is TGCGCCAGCAGCTTGGGGCCAGGGGGCGCCGGGACCCAGTACTTC.

This clone was detected only once. CDR3 residues: CASKTDTTYSNQPQHF. Here the CDR3 DNA reads TGTGCCAGTAAAACCGACACCACCTATAGCAATCAGCCCCAGCATTTT. The rearrangement uses TRBV19 and TRBJ1-5, with D unresolved. Germline loops: CDR1 LNHDA, CDR2 SQIVND (reference sequence). The length of the CDR3 is 16 residues. Trimming removed 7 bases at V and 0 bases at J, with 16 bases between.

The chain joins TRBV5-1 to TRBJ2-1; perhaps TRBD2 as D (6 bases). The V gene's germline CDR1 is SGHRS and CDR2 YFSETQ. Deletions cut 4 bases from V and 8 bases from J, with 19 bases between. The CDR3 contains 15 residues. The CDR3 loop reads CASSAGPSRGDEQFF. The CDR3 nucleotides read TGCGCCAGCAGCGCGGGACCCTCTAGGGGTGATGAGCAGTTCTTC. Full variable domain (outside the CDR3, taken from reference TRBV5-1 and TRBJ2-1): KAGVTQTPRYLIKTRGQQVTLSCSPISGHRSVSWYQQTPGQGLQFLFEYFSETQRNKGNFPGRFSGRQFSNSRSEMNVSTLELGDSALYLCASSAGPSRGDEQFFGPGTRLTVL.

The rearrangement links TRBV18 to TRBJ2-5, with D hard to call. V lost 4 bases to trimming and J lost 5 bases, with 11 bases between them. The germline gives CDR1 KGHSH, CDR2 LQKENI. This CDR3 spans 13 amino acids. As DNA, the CDR3 is TGTGCCAGCTCACAACAAGGGAAGGAGACCCAGTACTTC. Translation gives CASSQQGKETQYF.

The chain is built from TRBV7-3 and TRBJ2-7; no firm D call. This CDR3 contains 14 residues. Trimming removed 3 bases at V and 2 bases at J, with 11 bases between. Germline V lookup: CDR1 SGHTA, CDR2 FQGTGA. The CDR3 region has the DNA TGTGCCAGCAGCTTGTACAGTGAAGCCTACGAGCAGTACGTC. Translated, it gives CASSLYSEAYEQYV.